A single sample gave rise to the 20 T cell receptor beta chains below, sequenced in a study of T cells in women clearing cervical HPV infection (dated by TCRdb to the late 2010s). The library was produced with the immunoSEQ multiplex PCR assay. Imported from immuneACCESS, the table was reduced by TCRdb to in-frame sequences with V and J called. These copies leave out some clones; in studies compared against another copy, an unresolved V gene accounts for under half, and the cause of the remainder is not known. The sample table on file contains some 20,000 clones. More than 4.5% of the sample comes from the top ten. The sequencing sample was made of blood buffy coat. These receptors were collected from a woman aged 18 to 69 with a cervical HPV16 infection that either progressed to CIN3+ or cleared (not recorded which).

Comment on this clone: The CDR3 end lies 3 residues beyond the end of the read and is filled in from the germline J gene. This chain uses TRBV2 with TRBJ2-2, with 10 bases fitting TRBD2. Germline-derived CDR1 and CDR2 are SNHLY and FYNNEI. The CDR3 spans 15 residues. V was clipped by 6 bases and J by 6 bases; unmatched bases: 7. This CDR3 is CASSLSGGQSGELFF. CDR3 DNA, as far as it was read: TGTGCCAGCAGCCTTAGCGGGGGGCAGTCCGGGGAG.

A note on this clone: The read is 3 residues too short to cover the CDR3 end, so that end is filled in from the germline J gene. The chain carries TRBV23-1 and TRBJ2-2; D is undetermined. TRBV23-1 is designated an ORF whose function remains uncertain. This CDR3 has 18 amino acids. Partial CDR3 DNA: TGCGCCAGCAGTCTCCGGGTGCCTCCTGTGGTAACTAATGAAAAG. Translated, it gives CASSLRVPPVVTNEK. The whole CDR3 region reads CASSLRVPPVVTNEKLFF.

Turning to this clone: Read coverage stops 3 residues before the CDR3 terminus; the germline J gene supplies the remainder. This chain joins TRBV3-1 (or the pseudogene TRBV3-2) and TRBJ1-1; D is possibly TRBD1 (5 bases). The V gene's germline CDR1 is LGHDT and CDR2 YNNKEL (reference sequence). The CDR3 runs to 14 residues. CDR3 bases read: TGTGCCAGCAGCGGCCGGGGGGAGGGGTATGCG. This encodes CASSGRGEGYA. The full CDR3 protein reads CASSGRGEGYAAFF.

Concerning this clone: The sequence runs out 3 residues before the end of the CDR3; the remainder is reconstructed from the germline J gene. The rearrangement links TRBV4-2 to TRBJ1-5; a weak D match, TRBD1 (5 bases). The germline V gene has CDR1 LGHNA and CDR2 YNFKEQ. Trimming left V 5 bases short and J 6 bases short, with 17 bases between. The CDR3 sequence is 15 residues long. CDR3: CASSGDGDLGQPQHF. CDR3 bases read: TGTGCCAGCAGCGGTGACGGGGACTTGGGTCAGCCC.

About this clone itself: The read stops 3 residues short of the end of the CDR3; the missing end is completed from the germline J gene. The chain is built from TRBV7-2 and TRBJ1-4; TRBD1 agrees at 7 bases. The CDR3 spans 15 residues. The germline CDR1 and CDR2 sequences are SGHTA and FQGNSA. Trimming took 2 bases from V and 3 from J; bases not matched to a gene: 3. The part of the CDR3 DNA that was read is TGTGCCAGCAGCTTACAGGGGGTGCCTAATGAAAAA. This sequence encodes CASSLQGVPNEK. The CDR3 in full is CASSLQGVPNEKLFF. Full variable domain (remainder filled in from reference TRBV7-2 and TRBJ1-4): GAGVSQSPSNKVTEKGKDVELRCDPISGHTALYWYRQSLGQGLEFLIYFQGNSAPDKSGLPSDRFSAERTGGSVSTLTIQRTQQEDSAVYLCASSLQGVPNEKLFFGSGTQLSVL.

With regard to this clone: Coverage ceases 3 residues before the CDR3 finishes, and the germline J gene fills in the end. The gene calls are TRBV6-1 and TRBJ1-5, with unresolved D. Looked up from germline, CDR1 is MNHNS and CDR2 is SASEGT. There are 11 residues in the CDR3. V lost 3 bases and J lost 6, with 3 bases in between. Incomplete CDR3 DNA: TGTGCCAGCAGTGAGGCTCAGCCC. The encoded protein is CASSEAQP. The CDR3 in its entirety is CASSEAQPQHF.

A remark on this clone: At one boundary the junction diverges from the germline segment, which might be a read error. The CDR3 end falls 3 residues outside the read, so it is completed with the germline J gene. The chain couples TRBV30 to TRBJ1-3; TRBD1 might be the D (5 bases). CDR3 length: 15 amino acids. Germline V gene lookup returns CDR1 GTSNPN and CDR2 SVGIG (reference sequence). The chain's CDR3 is CAWGVGVSSGNTIYF. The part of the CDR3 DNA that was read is TGTGCCTGGGGTGTAGGGGTTTCCTCTGGAAACACG.

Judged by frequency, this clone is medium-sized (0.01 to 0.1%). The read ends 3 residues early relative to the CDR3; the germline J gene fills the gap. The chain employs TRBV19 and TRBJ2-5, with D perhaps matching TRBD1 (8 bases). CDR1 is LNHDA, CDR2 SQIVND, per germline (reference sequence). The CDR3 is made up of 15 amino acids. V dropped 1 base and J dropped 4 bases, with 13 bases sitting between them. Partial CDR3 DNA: TGTGCCAGTAGTATAGGGAACAGGGGGGGAGAGACC. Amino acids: CASSIGNRGGET. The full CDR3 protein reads CASSIGNRGGETQYF.

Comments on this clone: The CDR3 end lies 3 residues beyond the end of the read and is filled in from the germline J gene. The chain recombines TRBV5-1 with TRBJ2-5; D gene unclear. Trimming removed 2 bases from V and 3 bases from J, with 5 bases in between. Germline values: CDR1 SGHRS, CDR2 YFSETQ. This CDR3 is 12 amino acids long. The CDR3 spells CASSFPEETQYF. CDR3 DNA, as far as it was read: TGCGCCAGCAGCTTCCCAGAAGAGACC.

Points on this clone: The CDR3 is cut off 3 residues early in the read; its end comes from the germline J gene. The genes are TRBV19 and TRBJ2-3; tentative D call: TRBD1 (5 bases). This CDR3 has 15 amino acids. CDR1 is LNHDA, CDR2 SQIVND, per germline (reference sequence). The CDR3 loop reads CASSIEGQGSQPQYF. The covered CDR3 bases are TGTGCCAGTAGTATAGAAGGGCAGGGAAGTCAGCCG.

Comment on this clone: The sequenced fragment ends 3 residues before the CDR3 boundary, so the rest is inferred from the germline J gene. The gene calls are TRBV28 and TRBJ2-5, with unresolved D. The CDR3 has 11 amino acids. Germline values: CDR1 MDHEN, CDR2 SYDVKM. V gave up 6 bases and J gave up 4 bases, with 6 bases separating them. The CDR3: CASRSVETQYF. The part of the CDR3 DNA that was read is TGTGCCAGCAGGTCGGTAGAGACC.

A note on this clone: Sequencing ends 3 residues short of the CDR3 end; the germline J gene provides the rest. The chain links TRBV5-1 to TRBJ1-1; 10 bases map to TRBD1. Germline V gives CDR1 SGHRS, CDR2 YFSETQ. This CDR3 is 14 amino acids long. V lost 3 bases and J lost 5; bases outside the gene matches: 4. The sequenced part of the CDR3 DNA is TGCGCCAGCAGCTGGGGACAGGGGTCAACTGAA. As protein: CASSWGQGSTE. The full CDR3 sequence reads CASSWGQGSTEAFF.

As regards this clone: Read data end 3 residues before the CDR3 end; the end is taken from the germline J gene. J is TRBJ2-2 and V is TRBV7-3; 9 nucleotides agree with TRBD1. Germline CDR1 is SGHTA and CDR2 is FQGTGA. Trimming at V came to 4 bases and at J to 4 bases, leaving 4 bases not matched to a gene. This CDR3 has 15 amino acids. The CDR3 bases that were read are TGTGCCAGCAGCTCGACAGGGGGGATCACCGGGGAG. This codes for CASSSTGGITGE. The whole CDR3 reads CASSSTGGITGELFF. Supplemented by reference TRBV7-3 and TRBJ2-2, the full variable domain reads GAGVSQTPSNKVTEKGKYVELRCDPISGHTALYWYRQSLGQGPEFLIYFQGTGAADDSGLPNDRFFAVRPEGSVSTLKIQRTERGDSAVYLCASSSTGGITGELFFGEGSRLTVL.

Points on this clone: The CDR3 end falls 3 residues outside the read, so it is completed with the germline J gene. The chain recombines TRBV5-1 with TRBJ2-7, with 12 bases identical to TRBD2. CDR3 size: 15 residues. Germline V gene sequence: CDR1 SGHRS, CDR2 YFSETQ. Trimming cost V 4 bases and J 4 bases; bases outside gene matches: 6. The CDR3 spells CASSPSGGAGYEQYF. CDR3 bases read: TGCGCCAGCAGCCCTAGCGGGGGGGCCGGGTACGAG.

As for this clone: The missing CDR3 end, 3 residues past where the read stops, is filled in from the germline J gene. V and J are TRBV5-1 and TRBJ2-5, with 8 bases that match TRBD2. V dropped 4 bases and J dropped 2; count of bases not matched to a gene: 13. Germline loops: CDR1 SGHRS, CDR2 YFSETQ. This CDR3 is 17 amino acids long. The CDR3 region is CASSVGTRGGVQETQYF. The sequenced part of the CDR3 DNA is TGCGCCAGCAGCGTAGGGACTAGGGGTGGGGTGCAAGAGACC.

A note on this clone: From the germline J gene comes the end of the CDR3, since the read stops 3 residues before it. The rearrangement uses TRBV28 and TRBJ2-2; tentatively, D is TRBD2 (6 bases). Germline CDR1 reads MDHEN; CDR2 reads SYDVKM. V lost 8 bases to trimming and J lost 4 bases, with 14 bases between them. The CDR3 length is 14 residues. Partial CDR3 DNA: TGTGCCAGCTTCGCGGGGAAGAGCACCGGGGAG. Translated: CASFAGKSTGE. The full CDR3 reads CASFAGKSTGELFF.

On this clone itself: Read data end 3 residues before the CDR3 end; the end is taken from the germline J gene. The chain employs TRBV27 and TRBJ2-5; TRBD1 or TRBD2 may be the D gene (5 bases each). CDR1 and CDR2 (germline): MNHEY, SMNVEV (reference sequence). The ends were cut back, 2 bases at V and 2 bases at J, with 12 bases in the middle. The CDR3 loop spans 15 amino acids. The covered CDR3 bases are TGTGCCAGCAGTTTAATAGCAGGGAGACAAGAGACC. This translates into CASSLIAGRQET. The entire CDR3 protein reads CASSLIAGRQETQYF.

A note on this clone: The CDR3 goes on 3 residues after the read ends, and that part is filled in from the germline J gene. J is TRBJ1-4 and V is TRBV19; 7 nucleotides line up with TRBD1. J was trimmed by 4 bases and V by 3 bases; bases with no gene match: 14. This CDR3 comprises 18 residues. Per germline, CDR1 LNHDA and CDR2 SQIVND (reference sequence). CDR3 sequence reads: CASSIGLRGHRFNEKLFF. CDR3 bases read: TGTGCCAGTAGTATCGGACTGAGGGGGCACAGGTTTAATGAAAAA.

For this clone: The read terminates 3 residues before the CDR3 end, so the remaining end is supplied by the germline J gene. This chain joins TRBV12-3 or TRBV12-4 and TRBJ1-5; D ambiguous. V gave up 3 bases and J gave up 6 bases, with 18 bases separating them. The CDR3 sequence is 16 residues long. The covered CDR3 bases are TGTGCCAGCAGTTTCGGAGGGTACGCTGGCCGTCAGCCC. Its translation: CASSFGGYAGRQP. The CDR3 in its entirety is CASSFGGYAGRQPQHF.

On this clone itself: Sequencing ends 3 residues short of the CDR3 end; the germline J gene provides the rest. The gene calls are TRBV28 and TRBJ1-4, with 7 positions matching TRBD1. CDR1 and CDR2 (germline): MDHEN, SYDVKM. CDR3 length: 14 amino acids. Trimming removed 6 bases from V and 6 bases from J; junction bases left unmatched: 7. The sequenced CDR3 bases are TGTGCCAGCAGAAGGGTGCAGGGGGATGAAAAA. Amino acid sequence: CASRRVQGDEK. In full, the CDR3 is CASRRVQGDEKLFF.